The 30 T cell receptor beta chains below all came from one sample that was sequenced in a study of blood T cell repertoires in COVID-19. Produced via immunoSEQ multiplex PCR; TCRdb's table is partial and in-frame only. In the table there are about 200,000 clones, about 88% of which are singletons. The sequenced material came from peripheral blood. The source of these receptors is a man aged 50 to 59 with COVID-19, enrolled during active disease.

The CDR3 loop reads CASSPRLKNIQYF. As DNA, the CDR3 is TGTGCCAGCAGCCCCCGTCTCAAAAACATTCAGTACTTC. The genes are TRBV6-2 or TRBV6-3 and TRBJ2-4; D is undetermined. With 6 bases removed from V and 3 bases from J, the gap between germline ends came to 9 bases. The CDR3 runs 13 residues. Per the germline V gene, CDR1 is MNHEY and CDR2 is SVGEGT.

The rearrangement links TRBV6-6 to TRBJ2-4, with 10 bases identical to TRBD2. The CDR3 is 16 residues long. J was trimmed by 1 base and V by 8 bases; bases with no gene match: 8. Germline values: CDR1 MNHNY, CDR2 SVGAGI (reference sequence). The CDR3 is CASGLAGDPAKNIQYF. CDR3 nucleotide sequence: TGTGCCAGCGGTCTAGCGGGAGACCCGGCCAAAAACATTCAGTACTTC.

CDR3 protein: CASSLNVLTQETQYF. The CDR3 DNA reads TGCGCCAGCAGCTTGAATGTTCTCACACAAGAGACCCAGTACTTC. V is TRBV5-1 and J is TRBJ2-5; D is undetermined. This CDR3 has 15 residues. V lost 1 base to trimming and J lost 2 bases, with 12 bases between them. From germline, CDR1 is SGHRS and CDR2 YFSETQ.

This rearrangement joins TRBV19 to TRBJ1-1, with 9 bases identical to TRBD1. There are 15 residues in the CDR3. Looked up from germline, CDR1 is LNHDA and CDR2 is SQIVND (reference sequence). V lost 3 bases and J lost 7; bases outside the gene matches: 9. CDR3 nucleotides: TGTGCCAGTAGTATGGGTTACAGGGGGCAAGATGAAGCTTTCTTT. Encoded protein: CASSMGYRGQDEAFF.

This rearrangement joins TRBV5-5 to TRBJ2-3, with D uncertain. Germline-derived CDR1 and CDR2 are SGHKS and YYEKEE (reference sequence). This CDR3 spans 13 amino acids. Trimming took 3 bases from V and 5 from J, leaving 10 bases between them. The CDR3 DNA reads as TGTGCCAGCAGCTCAGAGGTGCGAGATACGCAGTATTTT. Translation gives CASSSEVRDTQYF.

The rearrangement uses TRBV10-3 and TRBJ2-7, with 12 nucleotides matching TRBD2. Trimming cost V 7 bases and J 4 bases; bases outside gene matches: 5. The germline V gene encodes CDR1 ENHRY and CDR2 SYGVKD. The CDR3 has 14 amino acids. The CDR3: CAITATSGGYEQYF. DNA for the CDR3: TGTGCCATCACCGCGACTAGCGGGGGATACGAGCAGTACTTC.

The chain combines TRBV10-2 with TRBJ2-7; the match to TRBD2 covers 13 bases. Germline assignment: CDR1 WSHSY and CDR2 SAAADI. J was trimmed by 0 bases and V by 10 bases; bases with no gene match: 9. The CDR3 loop spans 16 amino acids. Here the CDR3 DNA reads TGCGCCACCACTCGGACTAGCGGGAGTGCCTCCTACGAGCAGTACTTC. Its protein is CATTRTSGSASYEQYF.

The chain combines TRBV6-5 with TRBJ2-2; tentative D call: TRBD1 (6 bases). V shed 7 bases and J shed 0 bases, with 9 bases lying between them. The CDR3 length is 14 residues. CDR1 and CDR2 from the germline V gene are MNHEY and SVGAGI. The CDR3 sequence is CASKDSSNTGELFF. The CDR3 bases are TGTGCCAGCAAGGACAGTTCGAACACCGGGGAGCTGTTTTTT.

In its sample, this clone was seen many times. This chain uses TRBV7-9 with TRBJ1-1; TRBD1 matches at 7 bases. V trimming: 1 base; J trimming: 2 bases; junction bases outside the gene matches: 7. CDR1 is SEHNR, CDR2 FQNEAQ, per germline (reference sequence). This CDR3 spans 16 amino acids. CDR3 nucleotide sequence: TGTGCCAGCAGCTTAGACCGATACAGGGGAAACACTGAAGCTTTCTTT. It yields the protein CASSLDRYRGNTEAFF.

The rearrangement links TRBV6-4 to TRBJ1-5, with D tentatively TRBD1 (5 bases). Trimming removed 7 bases at V and 4 bases at J, with 11 bases between. The CDR3 runs 13 residues. CDR1 is MRHNA and CDR2 is SNTAGT in the germline V gene. The DNA of the CDR3 is TGTGCCAGCATAAGGCAGGGAAATCAGCCCCAGCATTTT. Amino acids: CASIRQGNQPQHF.

This chain connects TRBV5-5 to TRBJ2-1; 7 bases fit TRBD2. Germline CDR1 and CDR2: SGHKS and YYEKEE (reference sequence). With V trimmed by 5 bases and J by 3 bases, 8 bases remained unmatched. CDR3 size: 15 residues. In DNA form, the CDR3 reads TGTGCCAGCAGTTACCTAGCGGAGGTCTACAATGAGCAGTTCTTC. Translating it yields CASSYLAEVYNEQFF.

The chain has TRBV5-6 and TRBJ2-7; 11 nucleotides match TRBD2. The CDR3 runs to 15 residues. Unmatched junction bases numbered 6, after V lost 0 bases and J lost 7 bases. Germline CDR1 and CDR2: SGHDT and YYEEEE. The CDR3 DNA reads TGTGCCAGCAGCTTGGGCGGTAGCGGGAGGGGAGAGCAGTACTTC. Translating it yields CASSLGGSGRGEQYF.

This clone appeared once. The rearrangement links TRBV27 to TRBJ2-5, with 9 nucleotides matching TRBD2. The trim removed 3 bases at V and 2 bases at J, leaving 10 bases unmatched. Per the germline V gene, CDR1 is MNHEY and CDR2 is SMNVEV (reference sequence). CDR3 length: 17 residues. The CDR3: CASSFLSRGGNQETQYF. CDR3 nucleotides: TGTGCCAGCAGTTTTTTATCGCGGGGGGGAAATCAAGAGACCCAGTACTTC.

This clone was recorded a few times. This rearrangement joins TRBV5-6 to TRBJ2-7; 7 bases agree with TRBD1. The J segment lost 2 bases and the V segment lost 2 bases, leaving 4 bases of the junction unmatched. Germline assignment: CDR1 SGHDT and CDR2 YYEEEE. The CDR3 loop spans 14 amino acids. CDR3 sequence: CASSFGQVTYEQYF. In DNA form, the CDR3 reads TGTGCCAGCAGCTTTGGACAGGTAACCTACGAGCAGTACTTC.

This clone has a single count. V usage is TRBV19 and J usage is TRBJ2-1, with 7 bases lining up with TRBD1. CDR3 length equals 16 residues. CDR1 LNHDA and CDR2 SQIVND come from the germline V gene (reference sequence). V lost 4 bases and J lost 0; bases outside the gene matches: 6. CDR3 coding DNA: TGTGCCAGTAGTACAAGACAGGGAATCTCCTACAATGAGCAGTTCTTC. It yields the protein CASSTRQGISYNEQFF.

The CDR3 DNA reads TGTGCCAGCAGCCTTGGACTAGCTGCCGAGCAGTACTTC. Its translation: CASSLGLAAEQYF. This chain links TRBV6-5 with TRBJ2-7; 8 nucleotides match TRBD2. The germline gives CDR1 MNHEY, CDR2 SVGAGI. The CDR3 has 13 amino acids. The trim removed 6 bases at V and 6 bases at J, leaving 7 bases unmatched.

This chain links TRBV6-6 with TRBJ1-3, with unresolved D. This CDR3 is built from 16 residues. Germline V gene data show CDR1 as MNHNY and CDR2 as SVGAGI (reference sequence). V lost 1 base, J lost 0 bases, and 10 bases lay in between. CDR3 nucleotides: TGTGCCAGCAGTTACTTAAAAGGGAGCTCTGGAAACACCATATATTTT. It yields the protein CASSYLKGSSGNTIYF.

CDR3 nucleotide sequence: TGCGCCAGCAGGCGACTTCCTTCCTACGAGCAGTACTTC. This codes for CASRRLPSYEQYF. The chain carries TRBV10-2 and TRBJ2-7, with unresolved D. V was trimmed by 6 bases and J by 1 base, leaving 10 bases between them. This CDR3 comprises 13 residues. CDR1 WSHSY and CDR2 SAAADI come from the germline V gene.

J is TRBJ2-5 and V is TRBV5-4; the match to TRBD2 covers 8 bases. This CDR3 is built from 15 residues. Germline values: CDR1 SGHNT, CDR2 YYREEE (reference sequence). The trim removed 0 bases at V and 5 bases at J, leaving 6 bases unmatched. CDR3 residues: CASSLVSGSFETQYF. CDR3 DNA sequence: TGTGCCAGCAGCTTGGTCAGCGGGAGCTTCGAGACCCAGTACTTC.

This chain uses TRBV14 with TRBJ1-2; a possible D gene is TRBD1 (5 bases). Germline V gene data show CDR1 as SGHDN and CDR2 as FVKESK. V was shortened by 2 bases and J by 4 bases, with 17 bases between the two germline ends. The length of the CDR3 is 16 residues. The DNA for the CDR3 is TGTGCCAGCAGCCAAACGGGAGGGCCAAGGGGCTATGGCTACACCTTC. Amino acid sequence: CASSQTGGPRGYGYTF.

The CDR3 DNA follows: TGTGCCAGCAGCGGCAGTAGGGACAGGGGCCTCCAAGAGACCCAGTACTTC. It encodes CASSGSRDRGLQETQYF. This chain connects TRBV28 to TRBJ2-5; TRBD1 agrees at 10 bases. The CDR3 length is 17 residues. Germline loops: CDR1 MDHEN, CDR2 SYDVKM. With V trimmed by 6 bases and J by 1 base, 11 bases remained unmatched.

The rearrangement uses TRBV12-3 or TRBV12-4 and TRBJ2-5, with D perhaps matching TRBD1 (5 bases). The CDR3 runs to 13 residues. Trimming removed 7 bases at V and 7 bases at J, with 16 bases between. The CDR3 spells CASTSTVSGTQYF. The CDR3 region has the DNA TGTGCCAGCACCTCGACAGTTTCGGGGACCCAGTACTTC.

This chain connects TRBV5-5 to TRBJ2-6; TRBD1 might be the D (5 bases). The CDR3 spans 16 residues. Trimming stripped 0 bases from V and 0 bases from J, with 7 bases between. The germline gives CDR1 SGHKS, CDR2 YYEKEE (reference sequence). CDR3 in amino acids: CASSLGGYSGANVLTF. The CDR3 DNA reads as TGTGCCAGCAGCTTGGGGGGCTACTCTGGGGCCAACGTCCTGACTTTC.

The chain uses TRBV5-1 and TRBJ2-7; 9 bases match TRBD2. CDR3 length equals 14 residues. The trim removed 5 bases at V and 6 bases at J, leaving 9 bases unmatched. Germline V gene sequence: CDR1 SGHRS, CDR2 YFSETQ. The CDR3 here is CASRNSGRQGEQYF. The CDR3 DNA reads TGCGCCAGCAGGAATAGCGGGAGACAGGGCGAGCAGTACTTC.

In this sample, this clone turned up once. The V call is TRBV15, the J call TRBJ2-3; 8 nucleotides match TRBD2. Germline CDR1 and CDR2: LNHNV and YYDKDF (reference sequence). J gave up 1 base and V 3 bases, and 3 bases lay outside the gene matches. CDR3 length: 15 residues. The CDR3 spells CATSRGGGRTDTQYF. The CDR3 nucleotides are TGTGCCACCAGCAGGGGCGGGGGGCGCACAGATACGCAGTATTTT.

J is TRBJ2-6 and V is TRBV4-2, with no clear D. Germline CDR1 and CDR2: LGHNA and YNFKEQ. V lost 1 base to trimming and J lost 12 bases, with 4 bases between them. CDR3 size: 11 residues. CDR3 bases: TGTGCCAGCAGCCAAGGTCGCGTCCTGACTTTC. Its protein is CASSQGRVLTF.

The chain employs TRBV21-1 and TRBJ1-2. TRBV21-1 represents a pseudogene. The CDR3 extends over 15 amino acids. CDR3 DNA sequence: TGTGCCAGCAGCAACGGGGGACGGAACTTTTATGGCTACACCTTC. Translation: CASSNGGRNFYGYTF.

The count of this clone is one. The chain joins TRBV18 to TRBJ2-5; D gene ambiguous. Deletions cut 3 bases from V and 4 bases from J, with 18 bases between. Per germline, CDR1 KGHSH and CDR2 LQKENI. CDR3 length: 16 residues. The DNA for the CDR3 is TGTGCCAGCTCACCCGAGCGTATTAATTCTCGAGAGACCCAGTACTTC. Translating it yields CASSPERINSRETQYF. Using reference TRBV18 and TRBJ2-5 for the parts outside the CDR3, the full variable domain is NAGVMQNPRHLVRRRGQEARLRCSPMKGHSHVYWYRQLPEEGLKFMVYLQKENIIDESGMPKERFSAEFPKEGPSILRIQQVVRGDSAAYFCASSPERINSRETQYFGPGTRLLVL.

The chain couples TRBV7-3 to TRBJ1-1; 7 positions agree with TRBD1. CDR3 length: 15 residues. With 5 bases clipped from V and 3 bases from J, the junction kept 9 bases outside the gene matches. The V gene's germline CDR1 is SGHTA and CDR2 FQGTGA. This CDR3 is CASSRTGAGDTEAFF. The CDR3 DNA follows: TGTGCCAGCAGCCGGACAGGAGCCGGGGACACTGAAGCTTTCTTT.

The J gene is TRBJ2-1, the V gene TRBV5-8; TRBD2 aligns across 13 bases. Germline lookup yields CDR1 SGHTS and CDR2 YDEGEE. The V and J ends lost 5 bases and 4 bases, in that order; junction bases with no gene match: 3. This CDR3 region has 15 residues. The chain's CDR3 is CASRTGLAGYNEQFF. As DNA, the CDR3 is TGTGCCAGCAGGACGGGACTAGCGGGATACAATGAGCAGTTCTTC. Full variable domain (remainder filled in from reference TRBV5-8 and TRBJ2-1): EAGVTQSPTHLIKTRGQQATLRCSPISGHTSVYWYQQALGLGLQFLLWYDEGEERNRGNFPPRFSGRQFPNYSSELNVNALELEDSALYLCASRTGLAGYNEQFFGPGTRLTVL.